Following are 23 T cell receptor beta chains from one sample sequenced in a study of T cells after yellow fever vaccination (dated by TCRdb to between 2018 and 2020). Receptor libraries were prepared by 5' RACE. TCRdb records Illumina HiSeq 2500 as the sequencer. TCRdb ran its own pipeline on the public reads, namely fastp trimming at Q25 and MiXCR clone calling, and kept in-frame beta chains. When rows share a CDR3 protein, they turn into one entry using the most common DNA and genes. The sample yields a few hundred thousand distinct CDR3 sequences; about an eighth were counted once. Around 0.55% of the sample comes from the top ten. Read against the paper, the sample's treatment or condition label means: live attenuated yellow fever vaccine strain. The specimen comprised CD4+ T cells sorted from PBMCs, sampled 45 days after the yellow fever booster vaccination. These receptors all stem from a man aged 25-40 years who received the YFV17D yellow fever vaccine.

This clonotype has a handful of counts. The V gene is TRBV20-1, the J gene TRBJ1-1, with 9 bases fitting TRBD1. This CDR3 contains 13 residues. Germline trimming cut 4 bases from V and 5 bases from J; bases unmatched to any gene: 5. Germline-derived CDR1 and CDR2 are DFQATT and SNEGSKA (reference sequence). The CDR3, as DNA: TGCAGTGCTAAACAGGGGGCGCGTACTGAAGCTTTCTTT. This sequence encodes CSAKQGARTEAFF.

This rearrangement joins TRBV4-3 to TRBJ2-7; possible D gene TRBD1, 5 bases. The V end was cut by 0 bases, the J end by 2 bases, with 11 bases between. Germline lookup yields CDR1 LGHNA and CDR2 YSLEER. This CDR3 spans 15 amino acids. CDR3 amino acids: CASSQDVQGTYEQYF. CDR3 nucleotides: TGCGCCAGCAGCCAAGATGTTCAGGGCACCTACGAGCAGTACTTC.

With respect to this clonotype: One end of the junction fails to match germline, which may point to a read error. J is TRBJ1-4 and V is TRBV5-5; D ambiguous. The length of the CDR3 is 16 residues. The germline V gene encodes CDR1 SGHKS and CDR2 YYEKEE (reference sequence). The DNA for the CDR3 is TGTGCCAGCAGCTTGGCCCCGAGGGCAACTAATAAAAAACTGTTTTTT. It codes for CASSLAPRATNKKLFF.

Note on this clonotype: A junction boundary mismatches the germline segment, possibly from a read error. The V call is TRBV7-2, the J call TRBJ2-7; 7 bases fit TRBD1. The length of the CDR3 is 14 residues. Germline CDR1 reads SGHTA; CDR2 reads FQGNSA. CDR3 nucleotides: TGTGCCAGCACCTTACACAGGGGAACCTACGAGCAGTACTTC. It yields the protein CASTLHRGTYEQYF.

This clonotype was counted only a few times. CDR3 sequence reads: CASSTSGSHEQYF. Here the CDR3 DNA reads TGTGCCAGCAGCACTAGCGGGAGCCACGAGCAGTACTTC. This chain uses TRBV11-3 with TRBJ2-7; 11 nucleotides line up with TRBD2. The CDR3 runs to 13 residues. CDR1 and CDR2 from the germline V gene are SGHNT and YENEEA. V lost 5 bases, J lost 5 bases, and 2 bases stayed unmatched.

This chain joins TRBV7-9 and TRBJ1-3; 9 bases match TRBD1. The CDR3 is 16 residues long. The ends lost 8 bases at V and 4 bases at J; junction bases unmatched: 12. The V gene's germline CDR1 is SEHNR and CDR2 FQNEAQ (reference sequence). The CDR3 is CASGYTGTGLGNTIYF. Here the CDR3 DNA reads TGTGCCAGCGGATATACCGGGACAGGGCTCGGAAACACCATATATTTT.

This clonotype was counted only a few times. This sequence joins TRBV3-1 and TRBJ2-1; TRBD2 aligns across 9 bases. Germline V gene lookup returns CDR1 LGHDT and CDR2 YNNKEL (reference sequence). V trimming: 6 bases; J trimming: 6 bases; junction bases outside the gene matches: 9. The CDR3 runs to 15 residues. The CDR3 spells CASRGLAGKLNEQFF. CDR3 in DNA: TGTGCCAGCAGGGGCCTAGCGGGAAAACTCAATGAGCAGTTCTTC.

The chain employs TRBV2 and TRBJ2-4; D gene ambiguous. Germline V CDR1 and CDR2: SNHLY, FYNNEI. V was clipped by 4 bases and J by 8 bases, with 18 bases between them. This CDR3 is 15 amino acids long. The CDR3 coding sequence is TGTGCCAGCAGTGCTGTTGTGGCGGTGTCGGACATTCAGTACTTC. It specifies CASSAVVAVSDIQYF.

The chain combines TRBV7-8 with TRBJ2-7; D unclear. In germline, CDR1 is SGHVS, CDR2 FQNEAQ. Trimming left V 5 bases short and J 0 bases short, with 14 bases between. CDR3 length equals 15 residues. CDR3 nucleotides: TGTGCCAGCAGCGCGAAATCACATTCCTCCTACGAGCAGTACTTC. Amino acids: CASSAKSHSSYEQYF.

This clonotype was found a few times. The gene calls are TRBV5-1 and TRBJ1-2; no firm D call. Germline V lookup: CDR1 SGHRS, CDR2 YFSETQ. The V end was cut by 4 bases, the J end by 8 bases, with 21 bases between. The CDR3 runs 15 residues. CDR3 residues: CASSLGSRSPLGYTF. The CDR3, as DNA: TGCGCCAGCAGCCTTGGTTCTCGCTCACCTCTGGGCTACACCTTC.

The V call is TRBV15, the J call TRBJ2-5; 11 bases are shared with TRBD2. Germline CDR1 and CDR2: LNHNV and YYDKDF (reference sequence). V lost 4 bases, J lost 3 bases, and 1 base stayed unmatched. The CDR3 totals 14 residues. This CDR3 reads CATSKLAGEETQYF. For the CDR3, the DNA is TGTGCCACCAGCAAACTAGCGGGAGAAGAGACCCAGTACTTC.

This clonotype has ten or more counts. The chain combines TRBV7-2 with TRBJ2-7; 9 bases map to TRBD2. The CDR3 runs 15 residues. Trimming cost V 5 bases and J 0 bases; bases outside gene matches: 5. Per the germline V gene, CDR1 is SGHTA and CDR2 is FQGNSA. As DNA, the CDR3 is TGTGCCAGCAGCACTCTTAGCGGGAGCTCCTACGAGCAGTACTTC. Translated: CASSTLSGSSYEQYF.

In its sample, this clonotype was seen a few times. The rearrangement uses TRBV30 and TRBJ2-2; D gene uncertain. CDR3 length: 13 amino acids. V was trimmed by 7 bases and J by 6 bases, leaving 15 bases between them. Germline V lookup: CDR1 GTSNPN, CDR2 SVGIG (reference sequence). CDR3 sequence: CAYIPRDAGELFF. Here the CDR3 DNA reads TGTGCCTACATACCTAGGGATGCCGGGGAGCTGTTTTTT.

The V gene is TRBV21-1, the J gene TRBJ2-7. TRBV21-1 is annotated as a pseudogene. This CDR3 spans 11 amino acids. DNA of the CDR3: TGTGCCAGCAGCAACGCGTTCGAGCAGTACTTC. Translating gives CASSNAFEQYF.

The chain has TRBV29-1 and TRBJ1-5; D is possibly TRBD1 (6 bases). This CDR3 spans 13 amino acids. The V gene's germline CDR1 is SQVTM and CDR2 ANQGSEA. Trimming left V 7 bases short and J 3 bases short, with 13 bases between. DNA for the CDR3: TGCAGCGCTAGACAGGACCCCAATCAGCCCCAGCATTTT. Residues: CSARQDPNQPQHF.

Ten or more counts support this clonotype. The V call is TRBV4-3, the J call TRBJ2-1; no definite D call. Germline V lookup: CDR1 LGHNA, CDR2 YSLEER. The V end was cut by 0 bases, the J end by 9 bases, with 9 bases between. The CDR3 has 13 residues. In nucleotides, the CDR3 is TGCGCCAGCAGCCAAGAGGGATTAGGTGAGCAGTTCTTC. This codes for CASSQEGLGEQFF.

This chain links TRBV11-2 with TRBJ2-7, with D tentatively TRBD1 (7 bases). Trimming cost V 5 bases and J 3 bases, with 14 bases left between them. The CDR3 has 14 residues. Germline V lookup: CDR1 SGHAT, CDR2 FQNNGV. This chain's CDR3 is CASSQGGQVYEQYF. CDR3 nucleotide sequence: TGTGCCAGCAGCCAGGGGGGCCAGGTCTACGAGCAGTACTTC.

The chain has TRBV20-1 and TRBJ2-7; either TRBD1 or TRBD2 may supply D (5 bases each). V was cut by 6 bases and J by 1 base, with 19 bases left in between. Per germline, CDR1 DFQATT and CDR2 SNEGSKA (reference sequence). This CDR3 is built from 15 residues. The DNA for the CDR3 is TGCAGTGCCCAAACCTCGGGACGTACGTCCTACGAGCAGTACTTC. This codes for CSAQTSGRTSYEQYF.

This clonotype was seen a few times. V is TRBV12-3 or TRBV12-4 and J is TRBJ1-1; 7 bases align to TRBD1. After removal of 5 bases from V and 4 bases from J, the junction contained 10 bases not matched to a gene. CDR3 length: 15 amino acids. The CDR3: CASSQQGWAATEAFF. For the CDR3, the DNA is TGTGCCAGCAGTCAACAGGGGTGGGCGGCCACTGAAGCTTTCTTT.

J is TRBJ2-3 and V is TRBV12-3 or TRBV12-4; TRBD2 might be the D (6 bases). CDR3 size: 15 residues. Trimming took off 6 bases at V and 3 bases at J, with 16 bases between the two ends. The CDR3 bases are TGTGCCAGCAGATTCGCCGGGACTGCAACAGATACGCAGTATTTT. It codes for CASRFAGTATDTQYF.

This clonotype was counted a few times. The chain employs TRBV20-1 and TRBJ2-4; D not resolved. V gave up 0 bases and J gave up 6 bases, with 15 bases separating them. The CDR3 covers 15 residues. Germline CDR1 DFQATT, CDR2 SNEGSKA (reference sequence). Written as DNA, the CDR3 is TGCAGTGCTAGAGAAAATTGGCCAGCTACAAACATTCAGTACTTC. Its translation is CSARENWPATNIQYF.

This clonotype was observed at least ten times. The chain combines TRBV18 with TRBJ2-1; D gene uncertain. In germline, CDR1 is KGHSH, CDR2 LQKENI. V lost 0 bases and J 1 base, leaving 4 bases between the germline ends. The CDR3 consists of 14 residues. CDR3 loop: CASSPPASYNEQFF. For the CDR3, the DNA is TGTGCCAGCTCACCACCGGCATCCTACAATGAGCAGTTCTTC.

The chain uses TRBV25-1 and TRBJ1-4; TRBD1 aligns across 7 bases. CDR3 length: 13 amino acids. V was clipped by 1 base and J by 11 bases; unmatched bases: 4. Germline V gives CDR1 MGHDK, CDR2 SYGVNS. DNA for the CDR3: TGTGCCAGCAGTGAATCAGGGGGTTGGAAACTGTTTTTT. It is translated as CASSESGGWKLFF.